What follows are 24 T cell receptor beta chains derived from one specimen sequenced in a study of breast tumors, draining lymph nodes, adjacent tissues. The lymph nodes were axillary draining lymph nodes from breast cancer patients. MiXCR was run by TCRdb on the multiplex PCR reads, yielding one entry per CDR3 protein. The sample includes fewer than 200,000 distinct CDR3 sequences, about 33% of them seen just once. The specimen was axillary lymph node tissue. Receptors were obtained from a female donor with breast cancer. Some clones in this sample may be carry-over from other donors' samples.

The genes are TRBV5-1 and TRBJ2-3; D ambiguous. This CDR3 is 17 amino acids long. V lost 0 bases and J 0 bases, leaving 14 bases between the germline ends. Germline V gene data show CDR1 as SGHRS and CDR2 as YFSETQ. CDR3 sequence reads: CASSLDGGVPSTDTQYF. CDR3 DNA: TGCGCCAGCAGCTTGGACGGTGGGGTTCCTAGCACAGATACGCAGTATTTT.

This rearrangement joins TRBV9 to TRBJ2-6; no reliable D call. CDR1 is SGDLS and CDR2 is YYNGEE in the germline V gene. V was shortened by 0 bases and J by 4 bases, with 5 bases between the two germline ends. The length of the CDR3 is 14 residues. The CDR3 loop reads CASSVGPGANVLTF. The CDR3 DNA reads as TGTGCCAGCAGCGTAGGCCCGGGGGCCAACGTCCTGACTTTC.

This chain uses TRBV7-3 with TRBJ1-6; D remains ambiguous. Trimming left V 4 bases short and J 3 bases short, with 10 bases between. Per germline, CDR1 SGHTA and CDR2 FQGTGA. The CDR3 extends over 15 amino acids. CDR3 amino acids: CASSSDSGYNSPLHF. The CDR3 nucleotides read TGTGCCAGCAGCTCGGACTCAGGCTATAATTCACCCCTCCACTTT.

This clonotype was found many times. The chain is built from TRBV6-6 and TRBJ1-2; TRBD1 aligns across 10 bases. J gave up 5 bases and V 8 bases, and 8 bases lay outside the gene matches. CDR1 and CDR2 from the germline V gene are MNHNY and SVGAGI (reference sequence). The CDR3 loop spans 14 amino acids. CDR3 in amino acids: CASHLGTGAYGYTF. In nucleotides, the CDR3 is TGTGCCAGCCACCTGGGGACAGGGGCATATGGCTACACCTTC.

The chain employs TRBV15 and TRBJ2-1; TRBD2 matches 10 bases. The CDR3 covers 18 residues. Per germline, CDR1 LNHNV and CDR2 YYDKDF (reference sequence). The ends lost 3 bases at V and 7 bases at J; junction bases unmatched: 15. The CDR3 here is CATSSTLAGSGPANEQFF. Here the CDR3 DNA reads TGTGCCACCAGCAGTACACTAGCGGGAAGCGGGCCGGCGAATGAGCAGTTCTTC.

Concerning this clonotype itself: A much more abundant neighbour one base away suggests this may be a read error. Likely a read error: the CDR3 ends without its conserved phenylalanine or tryptophan. The genes are TRBV6-1 and TRBJ1-2; D is perhaps TRBD1 (6 bases). This CDR3 has 14 residues. CDR1 and CDR2 (germline): MNHNS, SASEGT. V was cut by 7 bases and J by 8 bases, with 20 bases left in between. CDR3 coding DNA: TGTGCCAGCACCCGCGTACCGTACAGGGACGGCTACACCCTC. The encoded protein is CASTRVPYRDGYTL.

Ten or more counts support this clonotype. This rearrangement joins TRBV15 to TRBJ2-7; no clear D. The ends were cut back, 0 bases at V and 3 bases at J, with 6 bases in the middle. Looked up from germline, CDR1 is LNHNV and CDR2 is YYDKDF (reference sequence). The CDR3 consists of 13 residues. The CDR3 is CATSRDLGYEQYF. In nucleotides, the CDR3 is TGTGCCACCAGCAGAGATCTGGGCTACGAGCAGTACTTC.

This clonotype was counted at least ten times. CDR3 sequence reads: CASSLSAGMIYRGYTF. In DNA, the CDR3 is TGTGCCAGCTCCCTCTCTGCCGGGATGATATACAGGGGCTACACCTTC. The chain combines TRBV18 with TRBJ1-2; D possibly corresponds to TRBD1 (5 bases). The CDR3 covers 16 residues. The germline V gene encodes CDR1 KGHSH and CDR2 LQKENI. V lost 6 bases and J lost 8, with 25 bases in between.

At least ten counts were recorded for this clonotype. The gene calls are TRBV10-3 and TRBJ2-1, with D perhaps being TRBD1 or TRBD2 (5 bases each). From germline, CDR1 is ENHRY and CDR2 SYGVKD. Trimming took 9 bases from V and 7 from J, leaving 19 bases between them. This CDR3 has 14 residues. The CDR3, as DNA: TGTGCCATGGGGCCGGGACCAGGGATTAATGAGCAGTTCTTC. Encoded protein: CAMGPGPGINEQFF.

This sequence joins TRBV28 and TRBJ1-5, with TRBD1 matching 8 bases. Germline-derived CDR1 and CDR2 are MDHEN and SYDVKM. The V and J ends lost 6 bases and 0 bases, in that order; junction bases with no gene match: 7. The CDR3 has 16 amino acids. The CDR3 protein is CASRTQGAFSNQPQHF. DNA of the CDR3: TGTGCCAGCAGGACCCAGGGGGCTTTTAGCAATCAGCCCCAGCATTTT.

This clonotype has at least ten counts. The V call is TRBV28, the J call TRBJ1-4, with TRBD1 matching over 7 bases. This CDR3 region has 15 residues. The V gene end was trimmed by 2 bases and the J gene end by 5 bases; junction bases not matched to a gene: 5. Germline assignment: CDR1 MDHEN and CDR2 SYDVKM. CDR3 in amino acids: CASSLPTGRNEKLFF. CDR3 DNA: TGTGCCAGCAGTTTACCGACAGGGCGGAATGAAAAACTGTTTTTT.

This clonotype was recorded many times. The gene calls are TRBV19 and TRBJ2-5; 9 bases match TRBD1. Trimming cost V 3 bases and J 5 bases; bases outside gene matches: 4. CDR1 LNHDA and CDR2 SQIVND come from the germline V gene (reference sequence). The CDR3 length is 14 residues. The CDR3 coding sequence is TGTGCCAGTAGTATTAGGGGACAGGGCGAGACCCAGTACTTC. The encoded protein is CASSIRGQGETQYF.

This clonotype was detected ten times or more. The chain links TRBV4-1 to TRBJ2-1, with TRBD2 matching over 8 bases. Unmatched junction bases numbered 11, after V lost 5 bases and J lost 8 bases. Looked up from germline, CDR1 is MGHRA and CDR2 is YSYEKL. The CDR3 is 15 residues long. The CDR3 nucleotides read TGCGCCAGCAGCTCGGGAGGGGCCAGCATGGATGAGCAGTTCTTC. Translated: CASSSGGASMDEQFF.

In its sample, this clonotype was seen many times. This sequence joins TRBV6-5 and TRBJ2-7; D not certain. The V end lost 2 bases, the J end lost 3 bases, and 8 bases lay between the germline ends. Germline V gene lookup returns CDR1 MNHEY and CDR2 SVGAGI. This CDR3 is built from 13 residues. CDR3 region: CASSYGVGYEQYF. DNA of the CDR3: TGTGCCAGCAGTTACGGGGTAGGCTACGAGCAGTACTTC.

This clonotype came up many times. The CDR3 DNA reads as TGTGCCAGCTCACCTACCGGCGGGGGGAATTACGAGCAGTACTTC. It yields the protein CASSPTGGGNYEQYF. This chain connects TRBV18 to TRBJ2-7, with 8 bases fitting TRBD2. CDR1 is KGHSH, CDR2 LQKENI, per germline. The length of the CDR3 is 15 residues. Losses at the gene ends were 3 bases for V and 4 bases for J; bases not matched to a gene: 8.

This clonotype was seen at least ten times. CDR3 sequence: CASSVAAPGTDTQYF. In DNA, the CDR3 is TGTGCCAGCAGCGTAGCCGCCCCAGGCACAGATACGCAGTATTTT. The genes are TRBV9 and TRBJ2-3; D unresolved. The CDR3 is 15 residues long. The germline gives CDR1 SGDLS, CDR2 YYNGEE. Deletions cut 0 bases from V and 1 base from J, with 9 bases between.

Many counts were recorded for this clonotype. The gene calls are TRBV30 and TRBJ2-7; D perhaps matches TRBD1 (5 bases). Trimming took 8 bases from V and 7 from J, leaving 21 bases between them. There are 13 residues in the CDR3. Germline V gene lookup returns CDR1 GTSNPN and CDR2 SVGIG (reference sequence). CDR3 in DNA: TGTGCCACGGAAGGGGTCCGCCCCTGGGAGCAGTACTTC. It is translated as CATEGVRPWEQYF. The complete variable domain, with remaining parts taken from reference TRBV30 and TRBJ2-7, reads SQTIHQWPATLVQPVGSPLSLECTVEGTSNPNLYWYRQAAGRGLQLLFYSVGIGQISSEVPQNLSASRPQDRQFILSSKKLLLSDSGFYLCATEGVRPWEQYFGPGTRLTVT.

Regarding this clonotype: Lacking the conserved final phenylalanine or tryptophan, this CDR3 likely reflects a read error. The DNA is left out, because the CDR3 cannot be placed on it with certainty; the CDR3 is given as TCRdb lists it. The chain couples TRBV2 to TRBJ2-5; the table's TRBD1 call for D was not verified on the DNA. The CDR3 numbers 16 amino acids, ends counted. Germline loops: CDR1 SNHLY, CDR2 FYNNEI. The CDR3 region is CASSWGTGAYKRPSTS.

This clonotype occurred many times. The chain recombines TRBV5-6 with TRBJ1-2; weak D call: TRBD1 (5 bases). Germline CDR1 and CDR2: SGHDT and YYEEEE. Trimming cost V 1 base and J 6 bases, with 13 bases left between them. There are 14 residues in the CDR3. CDR3 coding DNA: TGTGCCAGCAGCTTGAAGGGGCCGAAGAATGGCTACACCTTC. Encoded protein: CASSLKGPKNGYTF.

The chain couples TRBV14 to TRBJ1-2, with a tentative D call TRBD1 (5 bases). Germline CDR1 and CDR2: SGHDN and FVKESK. The CDR3 spans 15 residues. Trimming left V 4 bases short and J 4 bases short, with 16 bases between. The CDR3 DNA follows: TGTGCCAGCAGCCGAGAACAAAGTGACAGCTATGGCTACACCTTC. Translated, it gives CASSREQSDSYGYTF.

The chain joins TRBV12-3 or TRBV12-4 to TRBJ1-1; D might be TRBD1 (5 bases). V was pared by 6 bases and J by 0 bases, with 11 bases between. This CDR3 contains 14 residues. CDR3 residues: CASRNQGLNTEAFF. In nucleotides, the CDR3 is TGTGCCAGCAGGAACCAGGGATTGAACACTGAAGCTTTCTTT.

At least ten counts were recorded for this clonotype. The J gene is TRBJ2-7, the V gene TRBV6-1, with TRBD1 matching 9 bases. J was trimmed by 3 bases and V by 5 bases; bases with no gene match: 14. The germline V gene has CDR1 MNHNS and CDR2 SASEGT. The CDR3 sequence is 17 residues long. The DNA of the CDR3 is TGTGCCAGCAGTAAAAGCCGGGACAGGGTATGGAACTACGAGCAGTACTTC. Protein product: CASSKSRDRVWNYEQYF.

The rearrangement links TRBV12-3 or TRBV12-4 to TRBJ1-1, with D possibly TRBD1 on 5 matching bases. The CDR3 extends over 16 amino acids. V was clipped by 6 bases and J by 0 bases, with 17 bases between them. The CDR3: CASRYPPGTLNTEAFF. The CDR3 bases are TGTGCCAGCAGGTACCCGCCCGGGACCCTGAACACTGAAGCTTTCTTT.

This clonotype was counted at least ten times. This chain links TRBV7-6 with TRBJ2-1; 10 bases align to TRBD2. This CDR3 contains 15 residues. Per germline, CDR1 SGHVS and CDR2 FNYEAQ. V lost 4 bases and J lost 8; bases outside the gene matches: 8. This chain's CDR3 is CASSSTSGSTYEQFF. The DNA of the CDR3 is TGTGCCAGCAGCTCGACTAGCGGGTCTACTTATGAGCAGTTCTTC.